These T cell receptor beta chains were read from a single sample in a study of cytomegalovirus exposure and HLA in healthy donors. The data were produced by immunoSEQ multiplex PCR, yet TCRdb's version contains in-frame clones alone and is incomplete. This sample has 180,000 or so clones, with 86% found just once. Sequencing used PBMCs. The receptors stem from a man aged 18-30 years in good health and CMV-seropositive. CDR3s include the opening cysteine and the closing phenylalanine or tryptophan. A D gene is named only where the DNA matches it firmly. Clone size is given for some rows only: seen once, a few or many times, or a class if the clone is expanded.

DNA,CDR3,D,J,size,V
TGTGCCAGCAGTTTCGGGGAAATCTCCTACAATGAGCAGTTCTTC,CASSFGEISYNEQFF,NA,TRBJ2-1,NA,TRBV28
TGCGCCAGCAGCCAAGATCCGGGACAGCCTATCTATGGCTACACCTTC,CASSQDPGQPIYGYTF,TRBD1,TRBJ1-2,NA,TRBV4-3
TGTGCCAGCGCGGATTCACCGGGCCACACAGGGCAGTACTTC,CASADSPGHTGQYF,NA,TRBJ2-7,NA,TRBV9
TGTGCCAGCAGCGTAGGGAGAACCGTCGGTCAGCCCCAGCATTTT,CASSVGRTVGQPQHF,NA,TRBJ1-5,NA,TRBV9
TGCGCCAGCAGCCAAGTCATTAGCTCTGGAAACACCATATATTTT,CASSQVISSGNTIYF,NA,TRBJ1-3,NA,TRBV4-1
TGCGCCAGCAGCCAAGATTCACAGGGGTTTGAAAAACTGTTTTTT,CASSQDSQGFEKLFF,TRBD1,TRBJ1-4,once,TRBV4-1
TGCAGCGTGTGGGGGCGCAGGTCCTACAATGAGCAGTTCTTC,CSVWGRRSYNEQFF,NA,TRBJ2-1,NA,TRBV29-1
TGTGCCAGCAGTTTATTTGGTGCGGGAGAGGGCACCGGGGAGCTGTTTTTT,CASSLFGAGEGTGELFF,TRBD2,TRBJ2-2,NA,TRBV27
TGTGCCAGCAGCGGCGGGACTAGCGGGAGTAATGAGCAGTTCTTC,CASSGGTSGSNEQFF,TRBD2,TRBJ2-1,NA,TRBV7-8
TGTGCCAGCAGCTTTGGGGCCAGTTACGAGCAGTACTTC,CASSFGASYEQYF,NA,TRBJ2-7,once,TRBV11-3
TGTGCCACCAGCAGAGATCGTTTTGGACAGGGAAGCACTGAAGCTTTCTTT,CATSRDRFGQGSTEAFF,TRBD1,TRBJ1-1,NA,TRBV15
TGTGCCAGCAGTCGAGGTACACCCGATGGCTACACCTTC,CASSRGTPDGYTF,NA,TRBJ1-2,NA,TRBV11-2
TGTGCCAGCAGCTTACCTTCGGCAGGGAATGAAAAACTGTTTTTT,CASSLPSAGNEKLFF,NA,TRBJ1-4,NA,TRBV7-9
TGCGCCAGCAGCCAACGTCCCGGGACAGGGTCGAGCACTGAAGCTTTCTTT,CASSQRPGTGSSTEAFF,TRBD1,TRBJ1-1,NA,TRBV4-3
TGTGCCAGCAGCTTGATCGGGACAGACCCTAGCAATCAGCCCCAGCATTTT,CASSLIGTDPSNQPQHF,TRBD1,TRBJ1-5,NA,TRBV7-9
TGCGCCAGCAGCCAAGATCGGACATTCAGCAATCAGCCCCAGCATTTT,CASSQDRTFSNQPQHF,NA,TRBJ1-5,NA,TRBV4-3
TGTGCCAGCAGTGGACAGGGCACAGATACGCAGTATTTT,CASSGQGTDTQYF,NA,TRBJ2-3,NA,TRBV2
TGTGCCAGCAGAGGGGCGAGGGAGCAGTACTTC,CASRGAREQYF,NA,TRBJ2-7,NA,TRBV6-5
TGTGCCAGCAGTTCCGGTCCCTACGAGCAGTACTTC,CASSSGPYEQYF,NA,TRBJ2-7,NA,TRBV13
TGTGCCAGCTCGCCGGGACTAGCGGGAACCGGGGAGCTGTTTTTT,CASSPGLAGTGELFF,TRBD2,TRBJ2-2,NA,TRBV18
TGCGCCAGCAGCCAGAAGACAGGGACTGGGGCCAACGTCCTGACTTTC,CASSQKTGTGANVLTF,TRBD1,TRBJ2-6,few,TRBV4-3
TGTGCCAGCAGCGTGCGGGGAGGTAGCGGGAGTGGAGATACGCAGTATTTT,CASSVRGGSGSGDTQYF,TRBD2,TRBJ2-3,NA,TRBV9
TGTGCCAGCAGTTTATCCGGCAGGGCGATCTACAATGAGCAGTTCTTC,CASSLSGRAIYNEQFF,NA,TRBJ2-1,NA,TRBV27
TGTGCCAGCAGTCGAGGCAGGGGCTCTGAAGCTTTCTTT,CASSRGRGSEAFF,NA,TRBJ1-1,NA,TRBV5-4
TGCGCCAGCAGCCAAGTCCTACTCCTTCTACCCGACGAGCAGTACTTC,CASSQVLLLLPDEQYF,NA,TRBJ2-7,NA,TRBV4-3
TGTGCCAGCAGCGAAGGGACAGGGGACGCTTTCTTT,CASSEGTGDAFF,TRBD1,TRBJ1-1,NA,TRBV13
TGTGCCAGCAGCTCCGGGACAGGGGTCACAGATACGCAGTATTTT,CASSSGTGVTDTQYF,TRBD1,TRBJ2-3,few,TRBV28
TGTGCCAGCAGCAACCCGTTAGCGGGAGATCAGTCGACAGATACGCAGTATTTT,CASSNPLAGDQSTDTQYF,TRBD2,TRBJ2-3,NA,TRBV9
TGTGCCAGCAGCTTAGGGGCAATATGGGAGGTGAACACTGAAGCTTTCTTT,CASSLGAIWEVNTEAFF,NA,TRBJ1-1,NA,TRBV7-9
TGTGCCAGCAGCTTAGTCCGCCTAGAGGCGTTCAATGAGCAGTTCTTC,CASSLVRLEAFNEQFF,NA,TRBJ2-1,NA,TRBV7-6
TGTGCCAGCAGCCCGCCTCGACAGACGTACGAGCAGTACTTC,CASSPPRQTYEQYF,NA,TRBJ2-7,once,TRBV4-2
TGTGCCTGGAGTTTGACAGGGAGGGAGACCCAGTACTTC,CAWSLTGRETQYF,NA,TRBJ2-5,NA,TRBV30
TGTGCCAGCAGCTTATCCGACAGGTTTGTCTACGATGGCTACACCTTC,CASSLSDRFVYDGYTF,NA,TRBJ1-2,NA,TRBV7-9
TGCGCCAGCAGTCAATCGGAGACTAGCGGATACGAGCAGTACTTC,CASSQSETSGYEQYF,TRBD2,TRBJ2-7,few,TRBV23-1
TGTGCCTGGTCATCCGGGACTAGGGCCTACAATGAGCAGTTCTTC,CAWSSGTRAYNEQFF,TRBD2,TRBJ2-1,NA,TRBV30
TGTGCCAGCAGCCTCAGAGGGAGCACAGATACGCAGTATTTT,CASSLRGSTDTQYF,NA,TRBJ2-3,NA,TRBV11-3